These 17 T cell receptor beta chains were sequenced from one sample in a study of cytomegalovirus exposure and HLA in healthy donors. PCR employed 60 Vbeta and 13 Jbeta primers. TCRdb's copy holds only in-frame clones and misses some; the assay was immunoSEQ multiplex PCR. The profile covers about 120,000 clones, with roughly a tenth appearing a single time and around 5% taken by the ten largest. Sequenced input: PBMCs. The source of these receptors is a woman under 30 in good health and CMV-seropositive.

The rearrangement joins TRBV30 to TRBJ1-4, with D hard to call. Per the germline V gene, CDR1 is GTSNPN and CDR2 is SVGIG (reference sequence). Trimming cost V 2 bases and J 4 bases, with 5 bases left between them. The CDR3 extends over 12 amino acids. CDR3 in DNA: TGTGCCTGGAGTCGCAGTAATGAAAAACTGTTTTTT. It encodes CAWSRSNEKLFF.

A few counts support this clone. This sequence joins TRBV6-5 and TRBJ2-5, with TRBD1 matching over 8 bases. This CDR3 has 14 residues. Germline V CDR1 and CDR2: MNHEY, SVGAGI. J was trimmed by 5 bases and V by 1 base; bases with no gene match: 3. The CDR3 DNA reads TGTGCCAGCAGTTACTATACAGGGGGGGAGACCCAGTACTTC. Translation: CASSYYTGGETQYF.

This clone appeared a few times. The chain employs TRBV4-1 and TRBJ2-5; D unclear. Looked up from germline, CDR1 is MGHRA and CDR2 is YSYEKL. V was pared by 4 bases and J by 5 bases, with 17 bases between. This CDR3 is built from 15 residues. This chain's CDR3 is CASSLQLAVIETQYF. For the CDR3, the DNA is TGCGCCAGCAGCCTCCAATTGGCAGTCATCGAGACCCAGTACTTC.

The J gene is TRBJ2-5, the V gene TRBV7-2, with 10 bases aligning to TRBD1. Trimming at V came to 1 base and at J to 9 bases, leaving 8 bases not matched to a gene. CDR1 and CDR2 (germline): SGHTA, FQGNSA. This CDR3 spans 15 amino acids. For the CDR3, the DNA is TGTGCCAGCAGCTTAGGGACAGGGGGGAGGGTGGCCCAGTACTTC. It yields the protein CASSLGTGGRVAQYF.

A remark on this clone: The junction differs from germline at one of its ends, possibly a read error. V usage is TRBV4-2 and J usage is TRBJ2-6, with D maybe TRBD1 (5 bases). The CDR3 length is 15 residues. Germline V CDR1 and CDR2: LGHNA, YNFKEQ. The CDR3 sequence is CASSQENSGANVLNF. The CDR3 region has the DNA TGTGCCAGCAGCCAGGAAAACTCTGGGGCCAACGTCCTGAATTTC.

On this clone: One end of the junction varies from germline; a read error may be responsible. The chain links TRBV11-3 to TRBJ1-5; D ambiguous. Germline CDR1 and CDR2: SGHNT and YENEEA. The CDR3 extends over 13 amino acids. CDR3 sequence: CASSLGEKEPKHF. The CDR3 region has the DNA TGTGCCAGCAGCTTAGGAGAGAAAGAGCCCAAGCATTTT.

This clone turned up a few times. The rearrangement uses TRBV5-6 and TRBJ1-1, with a tentative D call TRBD1 (6 bases). The CDR3 runs 14 residues. Trimming stripped 4 bases from V and 1 base from J, with 11 bases between. Germline CDR1 is SGHDT and CDR2 is YYEEEE. Here the CDR3 reads CASSTRDKNTEAFF. In DNA form, the CDR3 reads TGTGCCAGCAGCACCCGGGACAAGAACACTGAAGCTTTCTTT.

CDR3 sequence reads: CASSSPGQVLSEQFF. DNA of the CDR3: TGTGCCAGCAGTTCTCCGGGACAGGTTCTTAGTGAGCAGTTCTTC. The gene calls are TRBV6-5 and TRBJ2-1; 8 positions match TRBD1. With V trimmed by 4 bases and J by 9 bases, 11 bases remained unmatched. Germline CDR1 and CDR2: MNHEY and SVGAGI. The CDR3 is made up of 15 amino acids.

There are many counts of this clone. The chain recombines TRBV7-9 with TRBJ1-2; a weak D match, TRBD1 (5 bases). The V end lost 3 bases, the J end lost 8 bases, and 7 bases lay between the germline ends. Germline V gene sequence: CDR1 SEHNR, CDR2 FQNEAQ (reference sequence). The CDR3 consists of 11 residues. The CDR3 protein is CASSLEGGYTF. For the CDR3, the DNA is TGTGCCAGCAGCTTGGAGGGGGGCTACACCTTC.

The rearrangement joins TRBV27 to TRBJ1-2, with no clear D. CDR3 size: 14 residues. V was clipped by 6 bases and J by 4 bases, with 15 bases between them. Per germline, CDR1 MNHEY and CDR2 SMNVEV (reference sequence). The CDR3 sequence is CASRPRGYSYGYTF. DNA of the CDR3: TGTGCCAGCAGACCGAGAGGGTACTCCTATGGCTACACCTTC.

The genes are TRBV28 and TRBJ1-1; 8 bases fit TRBD1. The CDR3 runs to 15 residues. Germline V gene sequence: CDR1 MDHEN, CDR2 SYDVKM. J was trimmed by 4 bases and V by 5 bases; bases with no gene match: 9. This chain's CDR3 is CASSGTGKIPTEAFF. The CDR3 bases are TGTGCCAGCAGTGGGACAGGTAAGATTCCCACTGAAGCTTTCTTT.

On this clone: An end of the junction differs from the germline gene, which may be a read error. The chain joins TRBV5-4 to TRBJ2-7; 8 positions match TRBD1. There are 15 residues in the CDR3. Germline assignment: CDR1 SGHNT and CDR2 YYREEE (reference sequence). The CDR3 nucleotides read TGTGCCAGCAGCCAAAAGACAGGGGACTCCTACCAGCAGTACTTC. Translated, it gives CASSQKTGDSYQQYF.

This clone was seen a few times. The J gene is TRBJ2-3, the V gene TRBV27, with D possibly being TRBD2 (6 bases). V was cut by 4 bases and J by 0 bases, with 11 bases left in between. Germline V gives CDR1 MNHEY, CDR2 SMNVEV (reference sequence). CDR3 length equals 15 residues. DNA of the CDR3: TGTGCCAGCAGTTCAGCCGGGACTAGCACAGATACGCAGTATTTT. It specifies CASSSAGTSTDTQYF.

This chain uses TRBV7-3 with TRBJ2-2; 12 bases agree with TRBD2. Trimming at V came to 4 bases and at J to 3 bases, leaving 9 bases not matched to a gene. The germline V gene has CDR1 SGHTA and CDR2 FQGTGA. The CDR3 spans 18 residues. For the CDR3, the DNA is TGTGCCAGCAGCTCCCTAGCGGGAGGGCCGGCTCACACCGGGGAGCTGTTTTTT. Amino acids: CASSSLAGGPAHTGELFF.

This clone was seen a handful of times. The chain couples TRBV2 to TRBJ2-1; 8 bases line up with TRBD2. This CDR3 region has 14 residues. V shed 10 bases, J shed 8 bases, and the junction held 13 bases outside the gene matches. Germline loops: CDR1 SNHLY, CDR2 FYNNEI. For the CDR3, the DNA is TGTGCCATTCCCAAGCGGGAGTTTATAGATGAGCAGTTCTTC. Encoded protein: CAIPKREFIDEQFF.

The chain joins TRBV18 to TRBJ1-2, with 8 nucleotides matching TRBD1. This CDR3 spans 13 amino acids. Germline assignment: CDR1 KGHSH and CDR2 LQKENI. J lost 7 bases, V lost 4 bases, and 5 bases had no gene match. The CDR3 protein is CASSRFDRGGYTF. The CDR3 coding sequence is TGTGCCAGCTCACGATTCGACAGGGGTGGCTACACCTTC.

In this sample, this clone turned up a few times. The chain is built from TRBV2 and TRBJ1-5; D unresolved. Germline values: CDR1 SNHLY, CDR2 FYNNEI. V was clipped by 8 bases and J by 4 bases, with 12 bases between them. The CDR3 runs 13 residues. The CDR3: CASQPWRNQPQHF. As DNA, the CDR3 is TGTGCCAGCCAACCTTGGCGGAATCAGCCCCAGCATTTT.